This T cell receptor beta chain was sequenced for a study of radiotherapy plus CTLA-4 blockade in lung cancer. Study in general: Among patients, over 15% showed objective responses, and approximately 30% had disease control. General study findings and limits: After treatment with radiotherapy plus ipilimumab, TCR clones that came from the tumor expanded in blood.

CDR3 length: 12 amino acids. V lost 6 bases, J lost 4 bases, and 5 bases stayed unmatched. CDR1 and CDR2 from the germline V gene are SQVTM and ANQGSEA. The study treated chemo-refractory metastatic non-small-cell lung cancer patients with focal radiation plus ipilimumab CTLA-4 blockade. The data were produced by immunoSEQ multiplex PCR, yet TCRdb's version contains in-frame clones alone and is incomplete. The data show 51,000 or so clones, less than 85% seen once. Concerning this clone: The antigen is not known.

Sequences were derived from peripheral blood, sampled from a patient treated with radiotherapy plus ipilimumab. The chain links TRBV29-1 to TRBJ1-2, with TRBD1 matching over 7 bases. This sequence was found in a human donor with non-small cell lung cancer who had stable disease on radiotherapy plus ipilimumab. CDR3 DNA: TGCAGCGTAGGGACAGACAGCTATGGCTACACCTTC. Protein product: CSVGTDSYGYTF.